This T cell receptor beta chain was captured in a study of vaccination effects on CD4 cells after COVID-19. For the study at large: Vaccination of participants consisted of two doses of either the BNT162b2 or mRNA-1273 vaccine.

On approximately day 9 of culture, CD4+ T cells were separated out. V was cut by 0 bases and J by 7 bases, with 15 bases left in between. CDR3 length: 16 residues. Germline values: CDR1 LNHNV, CDR2 YYDKDF (reference sequence). Turning to this clone: Its target is not known.

Profiling relied on immunoSEQ multiplex PCR, and the TCRdb table lists in-frame clones only, not all of them. The table includes tens of thousands of clones, about 83% detected once. The receptor was derived from a human donor who received a COVID-19 vaccine. The starting material was CD4+ T cells from PBMCs cultured without peptide, obtained before COVID-19 vaccination. This chain uses TRBV15 with TRBJ1-4, with D tentatively TRBD1 (5 bases). The chain's CDR3 is CATSRDLLGGAEKLFF. The CDR3 nucleotides read TGTGCCACCAGCAGAGATCTCTTAGGTGGGGCTGAAAAACTGTTTTTT.